This TCR beta chain stems from a study of early T cells in non-severe SARS-CoV-2 infection. Overall study context: Bulk RNA taken from unsorted whole blood was sequenced, leaving chains unpaired. The study's findings and limits: Matching with VDJdb favored anti-spike CD8 responses (missing private and CD4 specificities).

With regard to this clonotype: The antigen remains unidentified.

Separate cDNA molecules each had unique molecular identifiers attached to them. A single record per CDR3 protein comes from TCRdb applying MiXCR to the 5' RACE reads. In the table there are about 22,000 distinct CDR3 sequences, roughly 5.3% of which are singletons. The CDR3 extends over 14 amino acids. Trimming removed 3 bases at V and 8 bases at J, with 14 bases between. Germline CDR1 ENHRY, CDR2 SYGVKD. The chain combines TRBV10-3 with TRBJ2-1; D remains ambiguous. Sample: whole blood. The receptor was derived from an adult who was a healthcare worker with PCR-confirmed SARS-CoV-2 infection or an uninfected control (not recorded which). CDR3 coding DNA: TGTGCCATCAGTGAAAGTAAGGGCCCTCATGAGCAGTTCTTC. Translation gives CAISESKGPHEQFF.